The 20 T cell receptor beta chains in this list originate from one sample, sequenced in a study of blood T cell repertoires in COVID-19. The table came from immunoSEQ multiplex PCR; TCRdb's copy has only in-frame clones and leaves some out. Of around 140,000 clones listed, over 65% are singletons. The sample taken for sequencing was peripheral blood. These TCRs come from a human donor in a cohort sampled during active COVID-19.

V gene TRBV4-1 combines with J gene TRBJ1-4; perhaps TRBD1 as D (6 bases). V lost 2 bases to trimming and J lost 4 bases, with 14 bases between them. The CDR3 loop spans 16 amino acids. Germline V gene data show CDR1 as MGHRA and CDR2 as YSYEKL. This CDR3 is CASSQTGGPRNEKLFF. CDR3 in DNA: TGCGCCAGCAGCCAAACCGGGGGGCCTCGTAATGAAAAACTGTTTTTT.

V gene TRBV4-2 combines with J gene TRBJ1-3; 7 bases fit TRBD1. The ends lost 1 base at V and 0 bases at J; junction bases unmatched: 18. Germline V gene data show CDR1 as LGHNA and CDR2 as YNFKEQ. This CDR3 has 21 residues. The CDR3 loop reads CASSQAGQGGFPSFSGNTIYF. The CDR3 coding sequence is TGTGCCAGCAGCCAAGCGGGGCAGGGGGGTTTCCCCTCGTTCTCTGGAAACACCATATATTTT.

The chain has TRBV6-5 and TRBJ2-7, with D possibly TRBD1 on 6 matching bases. The CDR3 spans 13 residues. Trimming took off 5 bases at V and 1 base at J, with 9 bases between the two ends. Germline CDR1 reads MNHEY; CDR2 reads SVGAGI. In DNA, the CDR3 is TGTGCCAGCAGTCGGGGACATTCCTACGAGCAGTACGTC. This codes for CASSRGHSYEQYV.

This chain links TRBV18 with TRBJ2-1; 9 bases match TRBD2. From germline, CDR1 is KGHSH and CDR2 LQKENI. The CDR3 has 17 amino acids. The V and J ends lost 3 bases and 3 bases, in that order; junction bases with no gene match: 9. DNA for the CDR3: TGTGCCAGCTCACCGGTAGCGGGAGAACGATACTACAATGAGCAGTTCTTC. As protein: CASSPVAGERYYNEQFF.

The sample holds a few counts of this clone. V is TRBV7-3 and J is TRBJ2-7; TRBD1 might be the D (5 bases). V lost 8 bases and J 0 bases, leaving 11 bases between the germline ends. Germline assignment: CDR1 SGHTA and CDR2 FQGTGA. This CDR3 is 13 amino acids long. The CDR3 loop reads CASWGCCSYEQYF. The DNA of the CDR3 is TGTGCCAGCTGGGGCTGCTGCTCCTACGAGCAGTACTTC.

The chain combines TRBV18 with TRBJ2-5; 10 nucleotides line up with TRBD2. Germline V gene sequence: CDR1 KGHSH, CDR2 LQKENI. CDR3 length: 15 amino acids. J was trimmed by 4 bases and V by 3 bases; bases with no gene match: 5. The CDR3 sequence is CASSPLAGGPETQYF. In DNA form, the CDR3 reads TGTGCCAGCTCACCCTTAGCGGGGGGCCCAGAGACCCAGTACTTC.

The rearrangement joins TRBV5-1 to TRBJ2-3, with 11 positions matching TRBD1. The CDR3 runs to 16 residues. Germline V CDR1 and CDR2: SGHRS, YFSETQ. Germline trimming cut 0 bases from V and 5 bases from J; bases unmatched to any gene: 5. The CDR3 DNA reads as TGCGCCAGCAGCTTGGCCGGGACAGGGGGATTAGATACGCAGTATTTT. Its translation is CASSLAGTGGLDTQYF.

This clone was found a few times. V is TRBV5-6 and J is TRBJ1-2; tentative D call: TRBD1 (6 bases). V was shortened by 3 bases and J by 5 bases, with 14 bases between the two germline ends. Germline CDR1 is SGHDT and CDR2 is YYEEEE. The CDR3 runs 14 residues. This CDR3 is CASSSYRDLYGYTF. The CDR3 coding sequence is TGTGCCAGCAGCTCCTACAGGGACCTTTATGGCTACACCTTC.

Remarks on this clone: At one end the junction does not follow the germline gene, possibly because of a read error. This rearrangement joins TRBV7-7 to TRBJ2-1, with D possibly matching TRBD2 (6 bases). Germline V CDR1 and CDR2: SSHAT, FNYEAQ (reference sequence). The CDR3 is made up of 15 amino acids. The CDR3 here is CASSVGTPTYNEQFF. The CDR3 DNA is TGTGCTAGCAGCGTCGGGACTCCGACCTACAATGAGCAGTTCTTC.

This clone appeared once. This chain links TRBV5-1 with TRBJ1-6; 7 positions agree with TRBD1. CDR1 and CDR2 (germline): SGHRS, YFSETQ. V gave up 4 bases and J gave up 0 bases; unmatched junction bases: 4. The CDR3 has 16 residues. The CDR3 DNA follows: TGCGCCAGCAGCCGGGACAGTAGCTCCTATAATTCACCCCTCCACTTT. It translates to CASSRDSSSYNSPLHF.

The rearrangement joins TRBV12-3 or TRBV12-4 to TRBJ2-7, with 7 bases lining up with TRBD2. V dropped 3 bases and J dropped 4; count of bases not matched to a gene: 3. CDR3 size: 13 residues. The CDR3 sequence is CASSLGGKYEQYF. In DNA form, the CDR3 reads TGTGCCAGCAGTTTGGGGGGGAAATACGAGCAGTACTTC.

The chain employs TRBV7-9 and TRBJ2-2; D is possibly TRBD1 (6 bases). This CDR3 contains 14 residues. Germline lookup yields CDR1 SEHNR and CDR2 FQNEAQ (reference sequence). Trimming stripped 9 bases from V and 3 bases from J, with 14 bases between. The CDR3 nucleotides read TGTGCCAGAGCCCGGACAGATGACACCGGGGAGCTGTTTTTT. Amino acid sequence: CARARTDDTGELFF.

Turning to this clone: The junction departs from the called germline gene at one end, perhaps through a read error. Here the CDR3 reads CASTEGGGADNEQFF. CDR3 DNA sequence: TGTGCCAGCACTGAAGGAGGGGGCGCAGACAATGAGCAGTTCTTC. The chain links TRBV6-1 to TRBJ2-1, with D possibly being TRBD1 (7 bases). CDR3 length equals 15 residues. Germline CDR1 reads MNHNS; CDR2 reads SASEGT.

V gene TRBV27 combines with J gene TRBJ2-7, with TRBD1 as a possible D gene (7 bases). Trimming left V 3 bases short and J 4 bases short, with 16 bases between. This CDR3 region has 15 residues. Germline assignment: CDR1 MNHEY and CDR2 SMNVEV (reference sequence). The CDR3 spells CASSFGGGAGYEQYF. The CDR3 region has the DNA TGTGCCAGCAGTTTTGGAGGGGGCGCGGGTTACGAGCAGTACTTC.

V usage is TRBV5-6 and J usage is TRBJ2-3; D gene ambiguous. Trimming removed 1 base from V and 2 bases from J, with 14 bases in between. Germline values: CDR1 SGHDT, CDR2 YYEEEE. The CDR3 is 16 residues long. CDR3 in DNA: TGTGCCAGCAGCTTGTACGGCTCAGGAAACACAGATACGCAGTATTTT. This codes for CASSLYGSGNTDTQYF.

V and J are TRBV7-2 and TRBJ1-2, with D perhaps TRBD1 (5 bases). The ends were cut back, 5 bases at V and 7 bases at J, with 17 bases in the middle. The CDR3 length is 14 residues. CDR1 SGHTA and CDR2 FQGNSA come from the germline V gene. The CDR3 sequence: CASSLGRVSSGYTF. The CDR3 nucleotides read TGTGCCAGCAGCCTCGGCAGGGTATCCTCTGGCTACACCTTC.

This chain links TRBV5-8 with TRBJ2-2; TRBD1 aligns across 7 bases. The V gene end was trimmed by 4 bases and the J gene end by 8 bases; junction bases not matched to a gene: 14. Per germline, CDR1 SGHTS and CDR2 YDEGEE. This CDR3 has 16 amino acids. The CDR3 loop is CASSINRGSAKGELFF. The CDR3, as DNA: TGTGCCAGCAGCATAAACAGGGGCTCGGCTAAAGGGGAGCTGTTTTTT.

The chain couples TRBV2 to TRBJ2-7; 9 bases are shared with TRBD1. The CDR3 contains 12 residues. Germline CDR1 is SNHLY and CDR2 is FYNNEI. V was pared by 6 bases and J by 5 bases, with 2 bases of the junction left unmatched. CDR3 DNA sequence: TGTGCCAGCAGGGACAGGGGTGACGAGCAGTACGTC. Amino acids: CASRDRGDEQYV.

This chain links TRBV24-1 with TRBJ1-1; 10 nucleotides line up with TRBD1. CDR3 length equals 15 residues. Germline CDR1 reads KGHDR; CDR2 reads SFDVKD. V shed 4 bases, J shed 3 bases, and the junction held 4 bases outside the gene matches. The CDR3 bases are TGTGCCACCAGTGAGGGGACAGGGGTTGACACTGAAGCTTTCTTT. Translating it yields CATSEGTGVDTEAFF.

This rearrangement joins TRBV30 to TRBJ2-2, with TRBD2 matching over 7 bases. The CDR3 is 14 amino acids. Trimming took 5 bases from V and 0 from J; bases not matched to a gene: 3. Germline loops: CDR1 GTSNPN, CDR2 SVGIG (reference sequence). CDR3 region: CAWPGLANTGELFF. For the CDR3, the DNA is TGTGCCTGGCCAGGACTAGCGAACACCGGGGAGCTGTTTTTT.